This T cell receptor beta chain was found in a study of tumor and adjacent non-tumor tissue in lung cancer (dated by TCRdb to about 2018). A note on the overall study: Patients with adenocarcinoma (approximately 13), squamous cell carcinoma (2) and small cell lung cancer (1) were included in the cohort. The approximately 15 enrolled patients, of whom some 10 were men and 5 were women, were aged about 30 to 85 years and were diagnosed with TNM stage I to III disease. Sequencing generated a total of 125,075,908 productive TCRbeta reads, averaging approximately 3.8 million reads per sample. The study compared bulk TCRbeta repertoires between lung tumor tissue and matched distant non-tumor lung tissue from some 14 lung cancer patients. Over 25 paired specimens, one tumor and one normal lung sample per patient, were profiled by TCRbeta CDR3 sequencing.

Its CDR3 holds 12 amino acids, cysteine through phenylalanine. Only the CDR3 DNA stays, 36 bases, in frame from base 1. The germline V gene encodes CDR1 SNHLY and CDR2 FYNNEI. The library came from multiplex PCR. Sequencing instrument: Illumina HiSeq 2500. TCRbeta libraries were built by three rounds of nested PCR using primers (Table S4), following protocols modified from ARM-PCR. PCR products of 200-500 bp were gel-excised and purified with the QIAquick gel extraction kit before sequencing. The authors processed their data as follows. Reads were cleaned with Trimmomatic, merged with FLASH into complete CDR3 sequences, and assigned to V(D)J germline segments with MiTCR. VDJtools was used to compute clonal diversity as the inverse Simpson's index. In-frame sequences lacking a premature stop codon were counted as productive reads. TCRdb trimmed public reads at Q25 via fastp, called clones via MiXCR and kept in-frame beta chains. Each entry is one CDR3 protein sequence, shown with its most common DNA and genes. The V and J calls and clone size come from TCRdb's table, not from the authors' own analysis. This sample is represented by over 100,000 distinct CDR3 sequences; about 75% of them were singletons. The leading ten clones occupy roughly 35% of the sample.

Of note for this clonotype: Its specific antigen is unknown. Its ends do not fully match the called genes, so a read error is possible.

RNA was isolated from bulk, unsorted tissue, and RNA quality was assessed with a NanoDrop ND-1000 and an Agilent 2100. All donors had newly diagnosed lung cancer, had not received prior chemotherapy, and were admitted for thoracic surgery in China between August and November 2014. The study excluded patients who had received radiotherapy or chemotherapy before or who had another cancer at the same time. Pieces of surgical tissue measuring roughly 1-2.2 cm3 were kept in RNAlater solution and held at -80 degrees C until needed. The research as a whole found: Peripheral blood was not sequenced, so blood TCRbeta repertoires were not examined in the lung cancer patients of the study. In normal lung, the top 100 clones accounted for a significantly larger cumulative share of the repertoire than in tumor tissue. The cohort had only approximately 16 patients, and the authors noted that larger samples and more detailed clinical data are needed. Neither the sequencing platform nor unique molecular identifiers are named or mentioned anywhere in the methods. Younger patients had significantly higher TCR diversity, and higher tumor TCR diversity was associated with shorter overall and disease-free survival. Tumor tissue showed significantly greater TCR diversity (inverse Simpson) than normal lung tissue (431.37 vs 166.20, P = 0.0075, Mann-Whitney U test).

This clonotype was sampled from a woman aged 55-69 years with non-small cell lung cancer. Recombination joined TRBV2 with TRBJ2-7; possibly the D gene is TRBD1, per 5 matching bases. The specimen was lung tumor tissue. The sequence in DNA is TGTACCAGCAGACCTCAGGGCAGCCTTCAGTACTTC. It translates to CTSRPQGSLQYF.